Listed here are 15 T cell receptor beta chains from one sample, sequenced in a study of beta chain features in type 1 diabetes (dated by TCRdb to about 2018). Libraries were built with the immunoSEQ multiplex PCR assay. The entire amount of isolated RNA was reverse transcribed using the High Capacity cDNA Reverse Transcription Kit, so the sequenced TCRB transcripts were expressed ones. Sourced from immuneACCESS, this table was stored by TCRdb with only in-frame sequences that have V and J called. A share of the clones is absent; for the studies checked, an unresolved V gene accounts for under half, and the remainder has no known explanation. Present in this sample are some 150,000 clones, 9% to 9.5% of which were seen just once. The ten largest clones add up to roughly 0.69% of the sample. The sample taken for sequencing was central memory CD4+ T cells from blood. These receptors were collected from a man younger than 35 in good health.

This clone was seen a few times. The chain couples TRBV5-1 to TRBJ2-5; 7 bases line up with TRBD1. Germline V CDR1 and CDR2: SGHRS, YFSETQ. J was trimmed by 0 bases and V by 4 bases; bases with no gene match: 6. This CDR3 spans 15 amino acids. The CDR3 DNA reads as TGCGCCAGCAGCCCCGGGACAGCGTACCAAGAGACCCAGTACTTC. Its translation is CASSPGTAYQETQYF.

The V and J genes are TRBV19 and TRBJ1-1; 12 bases map to TRBD1. In germline, CDR1 is LNHDA, CDR2 SQIVND (reference sequence). CDR3 length: 15 amino acids. V gave up 1 base and J gave up 11 bases; unmatched junction bases: 8. The CDR3 DNA reads as TGTGCCAGTAGTATAGCTACCGGGACAGGGGGCGCGGCTTTCTTT. Amino acids: CASSIATGTGGAAFF.

CDR3 residues: CASSIQGGYTGELFF. The CDR3 bases are TGCGCCAGCAGCATCCAGGGGGGCTACACCGGGGAGCTGTTTTTT. The chain links TRBV5-1 to TRBJ2-2; weak D call: TRBD1 (7 bases). Germline V gene lookup returns CDR1 SGHRS and CDR2 YFSETQ. V gave up 4 bases and J gave up 3 bases, with 13 bases separating them. The CDR3 loop spans 15 amino acids.

The CDR3 spells CASSPDRAGNGYTF. DNA of the CDR3: TGTGCCAGCTCACCCGACAGGGCTGGTAATGGCTACACCTTC. J is TRBJ1-2 and V is TRBV18, with TRBD1 matching 7 bases. J lost 6 bases, V lost 3 bases, and 7 bases had no gene match. The CDR3 contains 14 residues. Germline-derived CDR1 and CDR2 are KGHSH and LQKENI.

This clone turned up a few times. The rearrangement links TRBV2 to TRBJ1-3; no clear D gene. The V end lost 4 bases, the J end lost 1 base, and 5 bases lay between the germline ends. CDR1 and CDR2 from the germline V gene are SNHLY and FYNNEI. The CDR3 runs 13 residues. The CDR3 nucleotides are TGTGCCAGCAGTGTCTCTTCTGGAAACACCATATATTTT. Protein product: CASSVSSGNTIYF.

Only a few counts were recorded for this clone. The chain links TRBV9 to TRBJ2-3; tentative D call: TRBD2 (6 bases). The CDR3 consists of 13 residues. Germline V gene lookup returns CDR1 SGDLS and CDR2 YYNGEE. The V end lost 5 bases, the J end lost 5 bases, and 12 bases lay between the germline ends. CDR3 region: CASSTGVGDTQYF. The CDR3 bases are TGTGCCAGCAGTACGGGGGTTGGAGATACGCAGTATTTT.

The chain combines TRBV11-2 with TRBJ1-2; 8 nucleotides match TRBD1. J lost 8 bases, V lost 5 bases, and 4 bases had no gene match. CDR3 length equals 12 residues. The germline gives CDR1 SGHAT, CDR2 FQNNGV. The CDR3 loop is CASSRQGYGYTF. The CDR3 coding sequence is TGTGCCAGCAGCCGACAGGGGTACGGCTACACCTTC.

This clone was picked up a small number of times. J is TRBJ1-2 and V is TRBV10-3; no reliable D call. Germline CDR1 is ENHRY and CDR2 is SYGVKD. Between the trimmed V and J ends, which lost 5 bases and 3 bases, there was a span of 7 bases. This CDR3 region has 12 residues. The CDR3 is CAISKGDYGYTF. CDR3 DNA sequence: TGTGCCATCAGTAAGGGAGACTATGGCTACACCTTC.

The chain uses TRBV7-2 and TRBJ2-3, with TRBD2 matching 10 bases. The CDR3 sequence is 17 residues long. V was clipped by 4 bases and J by 6 bases; unmatched bases: 13. The germline gives CDR1 SGHTA, CDR2 FQGNSA. For the CDR3, the DNA is TGTGCCAGCAGCTCTTGGGGGAGCGGGGGGGACCGGGATACGCAGTATTTT. Amino acids: CASSSWGSGGDRDTQYF.

V is TRBV7-2 and J is TRBJ2-6, with D perhaps TRBD1 (5 bases). V was shortened by 6 bases and J by 0 bases, with 9 bases between the two germline ends. The CDR3 contains 15 residues. Germline CDR1 and CDR2: SGHTA and FQGNSA. CDR3 in amino acids: CASSPRDSGANVLTF. CDR3 bases: TGTGCCAGCAGTCCCAGGGACTCTGGGGCCAACGTCCTGACTTTC.

This clone has a handful of counts. The V gene is TRBV6-5, the J gene TRBJ1-2; 7 nucleotides line up with TRBD1. Germline CDR1 and CDR2: MNHEY and SVGAGI. V lost 2 bases, J lost 7 bases, and 4 bases stayed unmatched. This CDR3 region has 13 residues. CDR3 sequence (DNA): TGTGCCAGCAGTTACAAGAGGGGGCTTGGCTACACCTTC. It is translated as CASSYKRGLGYTF.

This clone has ten or more counts. The chain carries TRBV30 and TRBJ2-3; the D gene is possibly TRBD2 (5 bases). Trimming took off 4 bases at V and 6 bases at J, with 11 bases between the two ends. Germline CDR1 is GTSNPN and CDR2 is SVGIG (reference sequence). The CDR3 loop spans 12 amino acids. CDR3 bases: TGTGCCTGGAAGAGGGCGGCGGATACGCAGTATTTT. This translates into CAWKRAADTQYF.

In the case of this clone: Relative to the germline gene, one junction end is altered; a read error may explain this. The chain employs TRBV11-2 and TRBJ2-5, with 9 bases matching TRBD1. The CDR3 length is 15 residues. The V gene's germline CDR1 is SGHAT and CDR2 FQNNGV. As DNA, the CDR3 is TGTGCCAGCAGCCTAGAACAGGGGGCCCAAGAGACCCAGTACTTC. Translation gives CASSLEQGAQETQYF.

V gene TRBV9 combines with J gene TRBJ2-7; 10 bases are a match to TRBD1. The V segment lost 4 bases and the J segment 5 bases; nucleotides outside the gene matches: 9. Germline CDR1 and CDR2: SGDLS and YYNGEE. This CDR3 region has 15 residues. The CDR3 region has the DNA TGTGCCAGCAGCCCCCAGACAGGGGGCATCCACGAGCAGTACTTC. Protein: CASSPQTGGIHEQYF.

This clone came up a few times. V and J are TRBV7-8 and TRBJ1-5; possible D gene TRBD1, 5 bases. The V end was cut by 1 base, the J end by 3 bases, with 10 bases between. Germline CDR1 SGHVS, CDR2 FQNEAQ. The length of the CDR3 is 15 residues. In nucleotides, the CDR3 is TGTGCCAGCAGCTTAGAGGGACTGGCCAATCAGCCCCAGCATTTT. The encoded protein is CASSLEGLANQPQHF.